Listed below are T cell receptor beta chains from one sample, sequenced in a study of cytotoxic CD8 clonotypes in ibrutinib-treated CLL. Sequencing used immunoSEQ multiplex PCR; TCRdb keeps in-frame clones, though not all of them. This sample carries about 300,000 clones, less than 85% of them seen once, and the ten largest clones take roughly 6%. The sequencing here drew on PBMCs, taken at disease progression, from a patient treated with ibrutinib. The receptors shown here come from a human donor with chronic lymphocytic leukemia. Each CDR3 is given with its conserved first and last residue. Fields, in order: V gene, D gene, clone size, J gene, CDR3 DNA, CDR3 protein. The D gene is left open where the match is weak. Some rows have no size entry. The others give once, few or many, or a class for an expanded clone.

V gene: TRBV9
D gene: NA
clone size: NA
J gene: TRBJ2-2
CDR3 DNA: TGTGCCAGCAGCGTGGGGACGCCCGGGGAGCTGTTTTTT
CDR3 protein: CASSVGTPGELFF

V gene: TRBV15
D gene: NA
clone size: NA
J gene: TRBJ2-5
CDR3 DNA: TGTGCCACCAGCAGAGACCCGGCTGATCTTGGGGAGACCCAGTACTTC
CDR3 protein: CATSRDPADLGETQYF

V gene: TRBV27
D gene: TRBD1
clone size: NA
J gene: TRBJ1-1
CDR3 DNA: TGTGCCAGCAGTTCCCAGACGACAGGGGTCACTGAAGCTTTCTTT
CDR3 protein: CASSSQTTGVTEAFF

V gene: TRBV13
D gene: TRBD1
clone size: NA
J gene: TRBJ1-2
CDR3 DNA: TGTGCCAGCCCGGGGACAGGGGGCTTTAACTATGGCTACACCTTC
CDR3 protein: CASPGTGGFNYGYTF

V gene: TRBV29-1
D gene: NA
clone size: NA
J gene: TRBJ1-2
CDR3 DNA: TGCAGCGTGGAGGACTTTAACTTGAACTATGGCTACACCTTC
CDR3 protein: CSVEDFNLNYGYTF

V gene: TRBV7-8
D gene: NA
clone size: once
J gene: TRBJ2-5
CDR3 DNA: TGTGCCAGCAGCTCAACGGAGACCCAGTACTTC
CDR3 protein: CASSSTETQYF

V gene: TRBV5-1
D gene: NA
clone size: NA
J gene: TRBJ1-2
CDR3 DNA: TGCGCCAGCAGCCGGCAGGGGCGAGACTATGGCTACACCTTC
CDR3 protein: CASSRQGRDYGYTF

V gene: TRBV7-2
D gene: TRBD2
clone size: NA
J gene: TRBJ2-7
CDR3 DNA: TGTGCCAGCAGCCCAAGCCCGACTAGCGTTTACGAGCAGTACTTC
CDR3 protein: CASSPSPTSVYEQYF

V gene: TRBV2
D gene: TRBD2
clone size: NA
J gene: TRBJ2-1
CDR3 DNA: TGTGCCAGCAATACGGGGGGGCCCGATGAGCAGTTCTTC
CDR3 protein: CASNTGGPDEQFF

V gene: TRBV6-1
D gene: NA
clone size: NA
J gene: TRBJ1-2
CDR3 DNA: TGTGCCAGCAGTGAGCCGGGGGCAGGAGGCTACACCTTC
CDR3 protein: CASSEPGAGGYTF

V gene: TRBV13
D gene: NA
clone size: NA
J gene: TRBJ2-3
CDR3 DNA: TGTGCCAGCAGCTTGGGCCTTGGGGTTTTCACAGATACGCAGTATTTT
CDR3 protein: CASSLGLGVFTDTQYF

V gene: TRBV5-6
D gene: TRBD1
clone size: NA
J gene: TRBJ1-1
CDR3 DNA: TGTGCCAGCAGTTTGACAGGGAGAAACACTGAAGCTTTCTTT
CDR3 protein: CASSLTGRNTEAFF

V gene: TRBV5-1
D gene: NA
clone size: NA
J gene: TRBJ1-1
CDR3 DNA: TGCGCCAGCAGCTCAGATGGAGGTGGTTACACTGAAGCTTTCTTT
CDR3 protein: CASSSDGGGYTEAFF

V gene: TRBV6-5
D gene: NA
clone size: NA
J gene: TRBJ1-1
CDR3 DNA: TGTGCCAGCATGAAGGAGAACACTGAAGCTTTCTTT
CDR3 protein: CASMKENTEAFF

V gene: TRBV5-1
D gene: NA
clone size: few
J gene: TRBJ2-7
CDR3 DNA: TGCGCCAGCAGCTCCCGGGACTGGTCCTACGAGCAGTACTTC
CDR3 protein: CASSSRDWSYEQYF

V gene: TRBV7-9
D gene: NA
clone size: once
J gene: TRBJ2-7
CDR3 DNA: TGTGCCAGCAGCTTCGGGACCATTTGGTCCTACGAGCAGTACTTC
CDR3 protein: CASSFGTIWSYEQYF

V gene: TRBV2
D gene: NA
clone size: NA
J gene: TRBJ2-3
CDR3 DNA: TGTGCCAGCAGTGACAGGGGGCAGTATTTT
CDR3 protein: CASSDRGQYF

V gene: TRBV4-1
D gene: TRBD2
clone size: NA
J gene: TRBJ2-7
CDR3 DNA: TGCGCCAGCAGCCAAGTTAATAGCGGGATGATTCCCTACGAGCAGTACTTC
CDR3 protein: CASSQVNSGMIPYEQYF

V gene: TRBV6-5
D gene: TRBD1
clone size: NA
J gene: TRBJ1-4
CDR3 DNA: TGTGCCAGCAGTTACAGGGGGCCAGAAGGAAAACTGTTTTTT
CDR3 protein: CASSYRGPEGKLFF

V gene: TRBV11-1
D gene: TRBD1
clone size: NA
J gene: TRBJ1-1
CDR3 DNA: TGTGCCAGCAGCTCCAACAGGGGCGGTGAAGCTTTCTTT
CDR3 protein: CASSSNRGGEAFF

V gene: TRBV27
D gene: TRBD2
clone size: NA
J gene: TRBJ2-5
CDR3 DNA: TGTGCCAGCAGTTTATGGGGGGCGAGGACTAGCGGGAGGATTTCTATAGAGACCCAGTACTTC
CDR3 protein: CASSLWGARTSGRISIETQYF

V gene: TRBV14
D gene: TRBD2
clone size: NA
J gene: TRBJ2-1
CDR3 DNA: TGTGCCAGCAGCCAAGACCGACTAGCGGGGGGGAAGAATGAGCAGTTCTTC
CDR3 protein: CASSQDRLAGGKNEQFF

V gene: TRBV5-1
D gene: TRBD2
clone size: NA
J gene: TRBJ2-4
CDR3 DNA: TGCGCCAGCAGCCGCCGGGAGGGAGCAAGCAAAAACATTCAGTACTTC
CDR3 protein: CASSRREGASKNIQYF

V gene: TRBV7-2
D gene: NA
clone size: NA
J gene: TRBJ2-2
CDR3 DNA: TGTGCCAGCAGCTTAGTGGGAACGGCCGGGGAGCTGTTTTTT
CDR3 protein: CASSLVGTAGELFF

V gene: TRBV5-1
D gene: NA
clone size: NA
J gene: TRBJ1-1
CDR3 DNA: TGCGCCAGCAGCACGGACGGGAACACTGAAGCTTTCTTT
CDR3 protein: CASSTDGNTEAFF

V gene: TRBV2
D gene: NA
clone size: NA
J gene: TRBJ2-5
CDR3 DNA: TGTGCCAGCACCCGGGACGGGGAGACCCAGTACTTC
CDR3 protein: CASTRDGETQYF

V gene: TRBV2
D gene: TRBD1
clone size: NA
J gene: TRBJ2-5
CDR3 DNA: TGTGCCAGTCGACAGGGGGCGGAGACCCAGTACTTC
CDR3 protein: CASRQGAETQYF

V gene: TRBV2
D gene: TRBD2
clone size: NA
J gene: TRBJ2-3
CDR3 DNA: TGTGCCAGCTCGGGGGGGCCAGATACGCAGTATTTT
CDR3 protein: CASSGGPDTQYF

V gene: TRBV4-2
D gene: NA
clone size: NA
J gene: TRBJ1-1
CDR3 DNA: TGTGCCAGCAGCCAAGAGGGTCAGGCAAACACTGAAGCTTTCTTT
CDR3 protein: CASSQEGQANTEAFF

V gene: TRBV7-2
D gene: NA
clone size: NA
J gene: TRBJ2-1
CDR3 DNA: TGTGCCAGCAGCCTATACCGGGACTCCACTTTCTATGAGCAGTTCTTC
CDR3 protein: CASSLYRDSTFYEQFF

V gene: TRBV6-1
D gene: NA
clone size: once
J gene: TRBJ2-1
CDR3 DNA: TGTGCCGCCTCGAGAGGGTTTTACAATGAGCAGTTCTTC
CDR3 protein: CAASRGFYNEQFF

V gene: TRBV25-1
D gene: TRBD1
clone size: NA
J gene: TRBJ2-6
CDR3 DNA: TGTGCCAGCACCTCCGGGACAGGAAGCTCTGGGGCCAACGTCCTGACTTTC
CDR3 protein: CASTSGTGSSGANVLTF

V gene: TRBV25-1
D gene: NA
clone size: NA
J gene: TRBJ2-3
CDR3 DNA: TGTGCCAGCCGAACCGCCTACCAGGGAAGCACAGATACGCAGTATTTT
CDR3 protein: CASRTAYQGSTDTQYF

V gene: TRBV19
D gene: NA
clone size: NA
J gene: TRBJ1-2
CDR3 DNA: TGTGCCAGCTCGACACCCCTGGGGGGACACTATGGCTACACCTTC
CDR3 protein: CASSTPLGGHYGYTF

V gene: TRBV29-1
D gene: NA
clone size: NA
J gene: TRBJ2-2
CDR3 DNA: TGCAGCGTCCCTACGAACACCGGGGAGCTGTTTTTT
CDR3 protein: CSVPTNTGELFF

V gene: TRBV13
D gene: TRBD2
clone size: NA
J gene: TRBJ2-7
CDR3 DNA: TGTGCCAGCAGCAACGGACTAGCGGGCCGCTCCTACGAGCAGTACTTC
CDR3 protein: CASSNGLAGRSYEQYF

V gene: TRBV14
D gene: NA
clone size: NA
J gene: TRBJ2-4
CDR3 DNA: TGTGCCAGCAGCCAAGAGACAGGCCTAGCCAAAAACATTCAGTACTTC
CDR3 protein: CASSQETGLAKNIQYF

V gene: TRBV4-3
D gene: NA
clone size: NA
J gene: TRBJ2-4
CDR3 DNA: TGCGCCAGCAGCCAAGGCCCAGCCAAAAACATTCAGTACTTC
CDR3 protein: CASSQGPAKNIQYF

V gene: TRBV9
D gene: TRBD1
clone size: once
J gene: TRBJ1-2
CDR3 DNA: TGTGCCAGCAACGTTGGACAGGGGGGACGTGGCTACACCTTC
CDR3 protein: CASNVGQGGRGYTF

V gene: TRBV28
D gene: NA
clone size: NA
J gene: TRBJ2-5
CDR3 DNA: TGTGCCAGCCGTTCCGTTGCCTCGGAGACCCAGTACTTC
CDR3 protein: CASRSVASETQYF

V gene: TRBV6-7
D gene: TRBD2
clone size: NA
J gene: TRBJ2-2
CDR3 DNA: TGTGCCAGCAGTTTATCGACTAGCAGGCCCGGGGAGCTGTTTTTT
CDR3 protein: CASSLSTSRPGELFF

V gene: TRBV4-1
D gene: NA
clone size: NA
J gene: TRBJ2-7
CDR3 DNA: TGCGCCAGCAGCCAAGTCCGAGGGCCCGAGCAGTACTTC
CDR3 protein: CASSQVRGPEQYF

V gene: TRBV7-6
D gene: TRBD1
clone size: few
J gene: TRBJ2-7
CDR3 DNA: TGTGCCAGCAGCCAAGGGACAGGGAGGGCCAAAATCTACGAGCAGTACTTC
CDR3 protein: CASSQGTGRAKIYEQYF

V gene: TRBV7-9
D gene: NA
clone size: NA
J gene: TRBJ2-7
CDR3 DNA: TGTGCCAGCAGCCTCGACGGAACCTACGAGCAGTACTTC
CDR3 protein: CASSLDGTYEQYF

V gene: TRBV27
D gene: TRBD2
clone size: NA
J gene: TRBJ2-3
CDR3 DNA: TGTGCCAGCAGCCTCAGGACTAGCGGGATAGGAGATACGCAGTATTTT
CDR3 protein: CASSLRTSGIGDTQYF

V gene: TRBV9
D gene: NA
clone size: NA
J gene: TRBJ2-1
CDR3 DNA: TGTGCCAGCAGCGTAGTATCGGGTTTGGGGAATGAGCAGTTCTTC
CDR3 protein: CASSVVSGLGNEQFF

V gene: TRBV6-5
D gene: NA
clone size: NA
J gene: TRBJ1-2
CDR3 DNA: TGTGCCAGCAGGCGGTCTAAAAACTATGGCTACACCTTC
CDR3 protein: CASRRSKNYGYTF

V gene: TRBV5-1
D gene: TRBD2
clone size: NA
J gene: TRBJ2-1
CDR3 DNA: TGCGCCAGCAGCCCACGACTAGCGGGGGCCCTAAGGGGTGAGCAGTTCTTC
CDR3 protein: CASSPRLAGALRGEQFF

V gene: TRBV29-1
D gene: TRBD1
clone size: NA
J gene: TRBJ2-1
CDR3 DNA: TGCAGCGTGCTACAGGGGGTTTTCTACAATGAGCAGTTCTTC
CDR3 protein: CSVLQGVFYNEQFF

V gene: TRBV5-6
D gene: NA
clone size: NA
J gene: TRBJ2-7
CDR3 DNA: TGTGCCAGCAGCTTGGCGGGGGGCACCTACGAGCAGTACTTC
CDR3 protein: CASSLAGGTYEQYF

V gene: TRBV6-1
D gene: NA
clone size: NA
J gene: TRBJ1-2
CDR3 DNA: TGTGCCAGCAGCAGGCCCGGGGGCTACACCTTC
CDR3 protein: CASSRPGGYTF

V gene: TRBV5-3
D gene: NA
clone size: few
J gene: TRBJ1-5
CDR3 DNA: TGTGCCAGAAGCTCGGTAGGGGCCCAGCATTTT
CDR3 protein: CARSSVGAQHF

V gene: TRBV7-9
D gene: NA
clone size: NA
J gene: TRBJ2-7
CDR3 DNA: TGTGCCAGCAGCCTCCCGGAGGGACAAAGCTACGAGCAGTACTTC
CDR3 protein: CASSLPEGQSYEQYF

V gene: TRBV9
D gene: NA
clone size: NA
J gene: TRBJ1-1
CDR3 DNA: TGTGCCAGCAGTAACCTTGCCACTGAAGCTTTCTTT
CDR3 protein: CASSNLATEAFF

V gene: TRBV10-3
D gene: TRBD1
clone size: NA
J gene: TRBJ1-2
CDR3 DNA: TGTGCCATCAGTGAGTCAGAGGGGGCTGTTGGTAACTATGGCTACACCTTC
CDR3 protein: CAISESEGAVGNYGYTF